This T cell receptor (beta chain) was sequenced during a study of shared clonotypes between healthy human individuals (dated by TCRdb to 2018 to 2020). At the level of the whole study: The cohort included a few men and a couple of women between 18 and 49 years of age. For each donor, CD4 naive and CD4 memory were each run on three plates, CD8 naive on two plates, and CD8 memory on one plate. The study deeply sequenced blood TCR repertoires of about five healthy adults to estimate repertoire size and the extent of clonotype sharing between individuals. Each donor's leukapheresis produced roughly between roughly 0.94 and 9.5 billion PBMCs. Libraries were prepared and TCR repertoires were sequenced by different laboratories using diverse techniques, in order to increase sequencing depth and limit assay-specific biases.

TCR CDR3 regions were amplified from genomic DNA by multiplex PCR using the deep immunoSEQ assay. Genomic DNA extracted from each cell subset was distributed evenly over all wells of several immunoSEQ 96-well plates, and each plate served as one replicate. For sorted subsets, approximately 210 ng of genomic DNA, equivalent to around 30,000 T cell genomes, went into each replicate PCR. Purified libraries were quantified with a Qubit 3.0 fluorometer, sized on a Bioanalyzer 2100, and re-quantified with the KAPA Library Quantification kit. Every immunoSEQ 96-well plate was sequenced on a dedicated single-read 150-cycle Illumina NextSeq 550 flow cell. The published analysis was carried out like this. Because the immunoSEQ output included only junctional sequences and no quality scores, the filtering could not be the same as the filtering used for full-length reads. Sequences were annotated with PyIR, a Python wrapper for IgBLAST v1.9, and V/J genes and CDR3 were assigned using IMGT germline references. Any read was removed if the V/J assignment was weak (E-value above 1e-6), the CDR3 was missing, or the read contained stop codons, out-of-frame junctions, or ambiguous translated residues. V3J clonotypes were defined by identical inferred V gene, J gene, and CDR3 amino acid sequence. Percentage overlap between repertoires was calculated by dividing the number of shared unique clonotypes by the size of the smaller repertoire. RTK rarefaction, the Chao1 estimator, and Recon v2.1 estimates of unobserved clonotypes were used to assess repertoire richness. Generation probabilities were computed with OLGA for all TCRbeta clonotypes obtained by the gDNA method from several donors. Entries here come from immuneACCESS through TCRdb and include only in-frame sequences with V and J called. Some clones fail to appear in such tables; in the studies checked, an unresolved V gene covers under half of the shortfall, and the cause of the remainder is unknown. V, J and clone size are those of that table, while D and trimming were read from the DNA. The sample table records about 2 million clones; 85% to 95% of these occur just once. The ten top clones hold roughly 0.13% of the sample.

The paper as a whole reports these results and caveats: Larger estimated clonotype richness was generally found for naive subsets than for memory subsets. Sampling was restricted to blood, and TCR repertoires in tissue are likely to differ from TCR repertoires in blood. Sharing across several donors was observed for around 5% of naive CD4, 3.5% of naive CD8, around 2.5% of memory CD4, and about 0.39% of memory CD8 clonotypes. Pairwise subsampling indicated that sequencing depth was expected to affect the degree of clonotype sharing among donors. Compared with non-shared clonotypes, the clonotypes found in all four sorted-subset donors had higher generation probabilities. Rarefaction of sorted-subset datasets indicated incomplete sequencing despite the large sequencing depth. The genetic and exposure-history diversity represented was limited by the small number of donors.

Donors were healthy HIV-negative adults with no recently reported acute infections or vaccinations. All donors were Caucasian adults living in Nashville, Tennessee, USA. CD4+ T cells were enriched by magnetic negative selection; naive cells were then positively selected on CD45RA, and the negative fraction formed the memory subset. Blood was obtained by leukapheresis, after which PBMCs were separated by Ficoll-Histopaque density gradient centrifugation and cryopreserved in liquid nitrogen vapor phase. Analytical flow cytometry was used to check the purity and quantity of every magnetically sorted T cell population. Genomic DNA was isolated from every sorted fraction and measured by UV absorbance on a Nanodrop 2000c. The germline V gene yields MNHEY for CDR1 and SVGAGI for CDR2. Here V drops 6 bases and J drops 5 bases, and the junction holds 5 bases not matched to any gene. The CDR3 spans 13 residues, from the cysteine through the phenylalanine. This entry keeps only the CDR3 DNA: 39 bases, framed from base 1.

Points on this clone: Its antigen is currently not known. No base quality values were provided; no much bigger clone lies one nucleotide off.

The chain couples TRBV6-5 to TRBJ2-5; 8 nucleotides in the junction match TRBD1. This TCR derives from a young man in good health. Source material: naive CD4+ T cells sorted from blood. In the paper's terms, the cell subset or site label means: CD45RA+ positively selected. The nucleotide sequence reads TGTGCCAGCAGGACAGGGGAGGAGGAGACCCAGTACTTC. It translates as CASRTGEEETQYF.